The source of this T cell receptor (beta chain) is a study of T cells in Graves' hyperthyroidism and ophthalmopathy. Germline assignment: CDR1 MNHNS and CDR2 SASEGT. The CDR3 has 12 residues. V lost 0 bases to trimming and J lost 6 bases, with 6 bases between them. TCR beta CDR3 sequences were amplified from RNA transcripts. First-round RT-PCR of the TCR CDR3 relied on the HTBI primer set. Each CDR3 protein gets one entry after TCRdb re-called the multiplex PCR reads with MiXCR. The top ten clones hold about 9.4% of a sample with about 700,000 distinct CDR3 sequences, 11% to 15% of them seen once. The table lists this clonotype with many counts.

This TCR came from a woman younger than 35 with Graves' hyperthyroidism. Material: blood. The chain joins TRBV6-1 to TRBJ2-7; no firm D call. CDR3 nucleotides: TGTGCCAGCAGTGAAGCGAGGCGCGAGCAGTACTTC. As protein: CASSEARREQYF.